This passage covers 9 T cell receptor beta chains from one sample sequenced in a study of blood T cell repertoires in COVID-19. Some clones are missing from TCRdb's copy, which holds only in-frame ones; the method was immunoSEQ multiplex PCR. The repertoire holds some 250,000 clones, over 70% seen once, with around 27% in the top ten. The sequencing sample was made of peripheral blood. These receptors originate from a middle-aged man with acute or convalescent COVID-19.

The V call is TRBV5-5, the J call TRBJ1-1, with 10 positions matching TRBD1. Trimming removed 4 bases from V and 3 bases from J; junction bases left unmatched: 9. Germline V lookup: CDR1 SGHKS, CDR2 YYEKEE (reference sequence). The CDR3 contains 16 residues. CDR3 DNA sequence: TGTGCCAGCAGCGATACGAGACAGGGGGCTCACACTGAAGCTTTCTTT. Residues: CASSDTRQGAHTEAFF. Full variable domain (missing parts from reference TRBV5-5 and TRBJ1-1): DAGVTQSPTHLIKTRGQQVTLRCSPISGHKSVSWYQQVLGQGPQFIFQYYEKEERGRGNFPDRFSARQFPNYSSELNVNALLLGDSALYLCASSDTRQGAHTEAFFGQGTRLTVV.

J is TRBJ1-4 and V is TRBV5-1; 8 bases match TRBD1. The CDR3 spans 18 residues. The junction had 10 bases not matched to a gene; V was cut back by 0 bases and J by 3 bases. The germline V gene encodes CDR1 SGHRS and CDR2 YFSETQ. The CDR3, as DNA: TGCGCCAGCAGCTTGGGCAGGGGGCGCCGGGACCCTAATGAAAAACTGTTTTTT. It translates to CASSLGRGRRDPNEKLFF. The full variable domain, completed using reference TRBV5-1 and TRBJ1-4, is KAGVTQTPRYLIKTRGQQVTLSCSPISGHRSVSWYQQTPGQGLQFLFEYFSETQRNKGNFPGRFSGRQFSNSRSEMNVSTLELGDSALYLCASSLGRGRRDPNEKLFFGSGTQLSVL.

The rearrangement joins TRBV2 to TRBJ1-2; the D gene is possibly TRBD1 (6 bases). Germline V gene lookup returns CDR1 SNHLY and CDR2 FYNNEI. The CDR3 extends over 14 amino acids. V shed 2 bases and J shed 2 bases, with 9 bases lying between them. Here the CDR3 reads CASSELDRNYGYTF. CDR3 nucleotide sequence: TGTGCCAGCAGTGAATTGGACAGAAACTATGGCTACACCTTC.

The V and J genes are TRBV19 and TRBJ2-1; possibly TRBD1 for D (6 bases). The CDR3 has 12 amino acids. V was shortened by 3 bases and J by 9 bases, with 9 bases between the two germline ends. Germline V CDR1 and CDR2: LNHDA, SQIVND (reference sequence). The CDR3 loop is CASSIRGGEQFF. CDR3 bases: TGTGCCAGTAGTATCAGGGGCGGTGAGCAGTTCTTC.

The chain couples TRBV5-4 to TRBJ1-1; D is possibly TRBD1 (5 bases). The CDR3 covers 13 residues. Trimming removed 0 bases at V and 7 bases at J, with 10 bases between. The germline V gene has CDR1 SGHNT and CDR2 YYREEE (reference sequence). The CDR3 loop reads CASSLAGGIEAFF. CDR3 in DNA: TGTGCCAGCAGCTTGGCCGGGGGGATTGAAGCTTTCTTT.

This clone occurred once. This chain connects TRBV12-3 or TRBV12-4 to TRBJ1-4; D might be TRBD1 (5 bases). CDR3 size: 13 residues. Trimming left V 7 bases short and J 7 bases short, with 13 bases between. The chain's CDR3 is CASTLAGGEKLFF. The DNA of the CDR3 is TGTGCCAGCACCCTGGCGGGGGGTGAAAAACTGTTTTTT.

The rearrangement uses TRBV19 and TRBJ1-2, with TRBD1 matching over 11 bases. Germline lookup yields CDR1 LNHDA and CDR2 SQIVND (reference sequence). Trimming cost V 5 bases and J 4 bases; bases outside gene matches: 9. CDR3 length: 16 amino acids. CDR3 bases: TGTGCCAGTAGTGGGGGACTGGGACAGGGGGGCTATGGCTACACCTTC. It encodes CASSGGLGQGGYGYTF.

This chain links TRBV19 with TRBJ1-4; possible D gene TRBD1, 6 bases. The CDR3 spans 14 residues. V was cut by 7 bases and J by 1 base, with 10 bases left in between. CDR1 and CDR2 (germline): LNHDA, SQIVND (reference sequence). The CDR3 DNA reads as TGTGCCAGTAACACACAGGGAACTAATGAAAAACTGTTTTTT. Amino acid sequence: CASNTQGTNEKLFF.

This clone came up a few times. The chain employs TRBV13 and TRBJ2-1; 8 bases fit TRBD1. The CDR3 runs to 15 residues. J lost 11 bases, V lost 0 bases, and 9 bases had no gene match. The germline V gene has CDR1 PRHDT and CDR2 FYEKMQ (reference sequence). The CDR3 DNA sequence: TGTGCCAGCAGCTTAGGCAGGGGGCGGCTTGAACAGCAGTTCTTC. It specifies CASSLGRGRLEQQFF.